Shown below are 3 T cell receptor beta chains from a single sample sequenced in a study of early T cells in non-severe SARS-CoV-2 infection. TCRdb reprocessed the 5' RACE reads via MiXCR and lists one record per CDR3 protein. The table lists tens of thousands of distinct CDR3 sequences, approximately 15% of them singletons. The sample was whole blood, taken at baseline. These receptors all stem from an adult who was a healthcare worker with PCR-confirmed SARS-CoV-2 infection or an uninfected control (not recorded which).

This clonotype was detected a few times. V gene TRBV5-4 combines with J gene TRBJ2-3, with 7 nucleotides matching TRBD1. The germline V gene has CDR1 SGHNT and CDR2 YYREEE (reference sequence). The CDR3 covers 13 residues. V was pared by 3 bases and J by 9 bases, with 7 bases of the junction left unmatched. CDR3: CASSSQGLGTQYF. The CDR3, as DNA: TGTGCCAGCAGCTCACAGGGGCTGGGGACGCAGTATTTT.

This clonotype was detected many times. J is TRBJ1-5 and V is TRBV12-3 or TRBV12-4, with TRBD1 matching 7 bases. The CDR3 loop spans 13 amino acids. V lost 6 bases and J lost 2; bases outside the gene matches: 1. This CDR3 is CASSGTGNQPQHF. CDR3 nucleotides: TGTGCCAGCAGCGGGACAGGCAATCAGCCCCAGCATTTT.

This clonotype showed up many times. This chain uses TRBV12-3 or TRBV12-4 with TRBJ2-6; no definite D call. Trimming left V 1 base short and J 4 bases short, with 8 bases between. The CDR3 runs to 15 residues. For the CDR3, the DNA is TGTGCCAGCAGTTTAGGGGTGTACGGGGCCAACGTCCTGACTTTC. Protein sequence: CASSLGVYGANVLTF.